What follows describes a single TCR beta chain. The record originates from a study of blood T cell repertoires in COVID-19. The CDR3 is made up of 15 amino acids. Per germline, CDR1 SGHTA and CDR2 FQGNSA. The V gene end was trimmed by 5 bases and the J gene end by 7 bases; junction bases not matched to a gene: 12. Repertoires were generated with immunoSEQ multiplex PCR, while TCRdb's copy carries only in-frame clones and drops some. The data hold about 120,000 clones, with roughly 89% observed a single time. The sequence derives from a human donor with acute or convalescent COVID-19. The donor label of this sample is uncertain. What was sequenced was peripheral blood. This sequence joins TRBV7-2 and TRBJ2-5, with 8 bases matching TRBD1. The CDR3 nucleotides are TGTGCCAGCAGCCAGGGGGCTATGGGTCTGGGGACCCAGTACTTC. Its protein is CASSQGAMGLGTQYF.